The 19 T cell receptor beta chains listed next were all sequenced from one sample in a study of Ad26.COV2.S vaccination and SARS-CoV-2 variants (dated by TCRdb to the early 2020s). The meaning of the sample's treatment or condition label: about 20 received Ad26.COV2.S at low or high dose, single or two shots; 5 received placebo; per-sample allocation not given. Repertoires of vaccine and placebo recipients were sequenced from samples taken on day 63 after the first injection. Receptors were amplified or captured by the immunoSEQ multiplex PCR assay. The clones in this table, taken by TCRdb from immuneACCESS, are in-frame only. Not every clone is retained; where verified, under half of the shortfall comes from an unresolved V gene, and the cause of the rest is unknown. Counted in this sample were over 400,000 clones; over 80% of them appeared once. Roughly 1.7% of the sample goes to the ten largest clones.

The specimen comprised peripheral blood, sampled in a trial of Ad26.COV2.S vaccine versus placebo. All receptors come from a person aged 18 to 65 who received the Ad26.COV2.S COVID-19 vaccine or a placebo.

The chain uses TRBV10-2 and TRBJ1-1; D not resolved. Germline assignment: CDR1 WSHSY and CDR2 SAAADI. Trimming left V 4 bases short and J 0 bases short, with 15 bases between. The CDR3 consists of 16 residues. CDR3 protein: CASSGYSESMNTEAFF. CDR3 nucleotides: TGCGCCAGCAGTGGATATTCAGAGTCCATGAACACTGAAGCTTTCTTT.

The rearrangement joins TRBV4-3 to TRBJ2-3; 7 bases agree with TRBD2. V was clipped by 0 bases and J by 0 bases; unmatched bases: 3. This CDR3 comprises 16 residues. Germline lookup yields CDR1 LGHNA and CDR2 YSLEER. The CDR3 is CASSQETSRSTDTQYF. CDR3 nucleotides: TGCGCCAGCAGCCAAGAGACTAGCCGGAGCACAGATACGCAGTATTTT.

The rearrangement joins TRBV6-5 to TRBJ2-5; 7 nucleotides line up with TRBD2. Germline V gene data show CDR1 as MNHEY and CDR2 as SVGAGI. V dropped 6 bases and J dropped 3; count of bases not matched to a gene: 10. The CDR3 has 15 amino acids. The CDR3 DNA follows: TGTGCCAGCAGAACCCGGGACTACCGAAAAGAGACCCAGTACTTC. As protein: CASRTRDYRKETQYF.

The V and J genes are TRBV5-4 and TRBJ2-2; 7 nucleotides align to TRBD1. The CDR3 covers 16 residues. The J segment lost 2 bases and the V segment lost 0 bases, leaving 4 bases of the junction unmatched. The V gene's germline CDR1 is SGHNT and CDR2 YYREEE (reference sequence). CDR3 bases: TGTGCCAGCAGCTTGGGAGGGGGCATCAACACCGGGGAGCTGTTTTTT. Residues: CASSLGGGINTGELFF.

V is TRBV29-1 and J is TRBJ2-5, with D perhaps given as TRBD1 or TRBD2 (6 bases each). CDR3 length: 13 amino acids. Deletions cut 3 bases from V and 3 bases from J, with 11 bases between. Germline V gene data show CDR1 as SQVTM and CDR2 as ANQGSEA. This CDR3 is CSVDGGGEETQYF. The CDR3 bases are TGCAGCGTTGATGGGGGCGGGGAAGAGACCCAGTACTTC.

Here the CDR3 DNA reads TGTGCCAGCTCACCCGACCGCTGGGGAAACACCATATATTTT. This gives the protein CASSPDRWGNTIYF. The V gene is TRBV18, the J gene TRBJ1-3; no definite D call. This CDR3 spans 14 amino acids. The germline V gene encodes CDR1 KGHSH and CDR2 LQKENI. Trimming cost V 3 bases and J 4 bases, with 10 bases left between them.

CDR3: CASREGYEQYF. The CDR3 DNA sequence: TGTGCCAGCCGGGAGGGCTACGAGCAGTACTTC. The V and J genes are TRBV19 and TRBJ2-7, with 8 bases fitting TRBD2. Germline V gene lookup returns CDR1 LNHDA and CDR2 SQIVND (reference sequence). With V trimmed by 9 bases and J by 3 bases, 1 base remained unmatched. The CDR3 sequence is 11 residues long.

V and J are TRBV28 and TRBJ2-1, with a possible D match to TRBD1 (6 bases). With 5 bases removed from V and 3 bases from J, the gap between germline ends came to 11 bases. The CDR3 contains 14 residues. Germline CDR1 reads MDHEN; CDR2 reads SYDVKM. The CDR3 is CASSNLGGYNEQFF. DNA for the CDR3: TGTGCCAGCAGTAATTTAGGGGGCTACAATGAGCAGTTCTTC.

The rearrangement uses TRBV4-1 and TRBJ2-2; possible D gene TRBD1, 5 bases. CDR1 is MGHRA and CDR2 is YSYEKL in the germline V gene. This CDR3 spans 14 amino acids. V lost 4 bases, J lost 0 bases, and 6 bases lay in between. DNA of the CDR3: TGCGCCAGCAGCCTGGACACGAACACCGGGGAGCTGTTTTTT. It is translated as CASSLDTNTGELFF.

J is TRBJ2-7 and V is TRBV3-1 (or the pseudogene TRBV3-2); the match to TRBD2 covers 10 bases. Unmatched junction bases numbered 6, after V lost 4 bases and J lost 6 bases. Per germline, CDR1 LGHDT and CDR2 YNNKEL (reference sequence). This CDR3 has 14 amino acids. CDR3 nucleotides: TGTGCCAGCAGCCCCAGCGGGGGGGCCTTCGAGCAGTACTTC. Its protein product is CASSPSGGAFEQYF.

V is TRBV7-9 and J is TRBJ1-4; D unclear. The V gene's germline CDR1 is SEHNR and CDR2 FQNEAQ (reference sequence). The CDR3 is made up of 14 amino acids. The germline V and J ends were trimmed by 7 bases and 3 bases, with 12 bases remaining between them. In DNA, the CDR3 is TGTGCCAGCACCCCGGGTCAGGCTAATGAAAAACTGTTTTTT. Its translation is CASTPGQANEKLFF. The full variable domain, completed using reference TRBV7-9 and TRBJ1-4, is DTGVSQNPRHKITKRGQNVTFRCDPISEHNRLYWYRQTLGQGPEFLTYFQNEAQLEKSRLLSDRFSAERPKGSFSTLEIQRTEQGDSAMYLCASTPGQANEKLFFGSGTQLSVL.

This clone was seen just once. This chain uses TRBV10-1 with TRBJ2-7; D is perhaps TRBD1 (6 bases). The V end was cut by 0 bases, the J end by 3 bases, with 18 bases between. Germline V gene sequence: CDR1 WNHNN, CDR2 SYGVQD (reference sequence). This CDR3 spans 17 amino acids. CDR3 sequence reads: CASSESVRWQGNYEQYF. The CDR3 DNA is TGCGCCAGCAGTGAGTCGGTGAGGTGGCAGGGGAACTACGAGCAGTACTTC.

The chain employs TRBV4-3 and TRBJ1-2; D gene uncertain. Germline CDR1 LGHNA, CDR2 YSLEER. V lost 1 base and J lost 4, with 13 bases in between. The CDR3 is 15 residues long. The DNA of the CDR3 is TGCGCCAGCAGCCAAGTTAGATGGCAGCTCTATGGCTACACCTTC. Its translation: CASSQVRWQLYGYTF.

The rearrangement joins TRBV27 to TRBJ2-7, with TRBD1 as a possible D gene (5 bases). Germline lookup yields CDR1 MNHEY and CDR2 SMNVEV (reference sequence). The CDR3 covers 15 residues. The V end lost 3 bases, the J end lost 3 bases, and 15 bases lay between the germline ends. The CDR3: CASSFGSGDSYEQYF. CDR3 bases: TGTGCCAGCAGTTTCGGGTCCGGCGACAGCTACGAGCAGTACTTC.

The chain joins TRBV2 to TRBJ1-2; D is undetermined. Germline CDR1 reads SNHLY; CDR2 reads FYNNEI. This CDR3 is 16 amino acids long. V was shortened by 2 bases and J by 4 bases, with 17 bases between the two germline ends. The DNA of the CDR3 is TGTGCCAGCAGTGAATACATTTCAGTTGGCGGCTATGGCTACACCTTC. It encodes CASSEYISVGGYGYTF.

The V gene is TRBV19, the J gene TRBJ1-2, with 8 positions matching TRBD1. The trim removed 4 bases at V and 5 bases at J, leaving 6 bases unmatched. The CDR3 has 14 residues. Per germline, CDR1 LNHDA and CDR2 SQIVND (reference sequence). CDR3 sequence (DNA): TGTGCCAGTAGTACAGGGGGCTCGATGTATGGCTACACCTTC. Its protein product is CASSTGGSMYGYTF.

This chain connects TRBV28 to TRBJ1-6; a weak D match, TRBD1 (6 bases). CDR1 and CDR2 (germline): MDHEN, SYDVKM. CDR3 length: 15 residues. The ends were cut back, 6 bases at V and 1 base at J, with 10 bases in the middle. CDR3 in DNA: TGTGCCAGCAGCGTGGGGGCATCCTATAATTCACCCCTCCACTTT. Translation: CASSVGASYNSPLHF.

The chain is built from TRBV14 and TRBJ2-1; 8 bases align to TRBD2. This CDR3 is 16 amino acids long. Trimming removed 3 bases from V and 0 bases from J; junction bases left unmatched: 4. The germline V gene has CDR1 SGHDN and CDR2 FVKESK. The CDR3 nucleotides are TGTGCCAGCAGCCACATAACTAGCGGCTCCTACAATGAGCAGTTCTTC. Its protein is CASSHITSGSYNEQFF.

J is TRBJ2-3 and V is TRBV19, with D possibly being TRBD1 or TRBD2 (5 bases each). The germline V gene encodes CDR1 LNHDA and CDR2 SQIVND (reference sequence). The CDR3 covers 14 residues. Trimming shortened V by 5 bases and J by 1 base, and 10 bases separated the two germline ends. The CDR3 protein is CASSLGTRTDTQYF. The CDR3 nucleotides read TGTGCCAGTAGTTTAGGGACGCGCACAGATACGCAGTATTTT. Combining the CDR3 with reference TRBV19 and TRBJ2-3 gives the whole variable domain DGGITQSPKYLFRKEGQNVTLSCEQNLNHDAMYWYRQDPGQGLRLIYYSQIVNDFQKGDIAEGYSVSREKKESFPLTVTSAQKNPTAFYLCASSLGTRTDTQYFGPGTRLTVL.